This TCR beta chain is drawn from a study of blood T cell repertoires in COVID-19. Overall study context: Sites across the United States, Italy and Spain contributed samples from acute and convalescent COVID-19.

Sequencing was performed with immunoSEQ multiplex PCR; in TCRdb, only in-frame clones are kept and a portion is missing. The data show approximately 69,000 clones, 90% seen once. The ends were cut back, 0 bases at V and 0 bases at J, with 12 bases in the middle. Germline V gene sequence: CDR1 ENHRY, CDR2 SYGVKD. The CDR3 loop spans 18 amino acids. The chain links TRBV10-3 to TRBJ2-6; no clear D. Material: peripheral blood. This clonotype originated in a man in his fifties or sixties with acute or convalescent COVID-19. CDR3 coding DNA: TGTGCCATCAGTGAGTCATGGAGTTCAAGCTCTGGGGCCAACGTCCTGACTTTC. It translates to CAISESWSSSSGANVLTF.